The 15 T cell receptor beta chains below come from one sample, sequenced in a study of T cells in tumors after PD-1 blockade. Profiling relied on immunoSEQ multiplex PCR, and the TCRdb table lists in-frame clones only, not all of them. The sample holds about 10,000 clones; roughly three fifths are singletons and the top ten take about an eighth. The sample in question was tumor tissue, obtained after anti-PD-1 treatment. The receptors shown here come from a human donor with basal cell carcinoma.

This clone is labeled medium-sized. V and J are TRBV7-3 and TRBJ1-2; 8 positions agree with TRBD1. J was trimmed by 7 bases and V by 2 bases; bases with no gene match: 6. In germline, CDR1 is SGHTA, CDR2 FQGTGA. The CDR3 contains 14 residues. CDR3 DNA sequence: TGTGCCAGCAGCTTATCAGGGGGCGCCGCTGGCTACACCTTC. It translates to CASSLSGGAAGYTF. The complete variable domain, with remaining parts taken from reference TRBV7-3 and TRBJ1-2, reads GAGVSQTPSNKVTEKGKYVELRCDPISGHTALYWYRQSLGQGPEFLIYFQGTGAADDSGLPNDRFFAVRPEGSVSTLKIQRTERGDSAVYLCASSLSGGAAGYTFGSGTRLTVV.

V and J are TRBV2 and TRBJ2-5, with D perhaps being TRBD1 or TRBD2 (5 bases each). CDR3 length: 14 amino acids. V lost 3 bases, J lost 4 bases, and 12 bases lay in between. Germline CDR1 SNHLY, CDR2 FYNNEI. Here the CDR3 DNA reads TGTGCCAGCAGTGACGGGGCGGGCGGAGAGACCCAGTACTTC. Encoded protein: CASSDGAGGETQYF.

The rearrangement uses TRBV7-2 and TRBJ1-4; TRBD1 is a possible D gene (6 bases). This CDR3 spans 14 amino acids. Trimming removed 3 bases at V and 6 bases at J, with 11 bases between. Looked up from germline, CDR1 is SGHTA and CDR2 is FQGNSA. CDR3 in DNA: TGTGCCAGCAGCTTGTCACAGGGTGATGAAAAACTGTTTTTT. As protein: CASSLSQGDEKLFF.

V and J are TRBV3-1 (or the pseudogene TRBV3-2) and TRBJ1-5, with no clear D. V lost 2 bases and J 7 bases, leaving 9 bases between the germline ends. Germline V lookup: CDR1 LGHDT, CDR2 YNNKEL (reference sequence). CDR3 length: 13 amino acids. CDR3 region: CASSQNQYQPQHF. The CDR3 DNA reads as TGTGCCAGCAGCCAAAACCAATACCAGCCCCAGCATTTT.

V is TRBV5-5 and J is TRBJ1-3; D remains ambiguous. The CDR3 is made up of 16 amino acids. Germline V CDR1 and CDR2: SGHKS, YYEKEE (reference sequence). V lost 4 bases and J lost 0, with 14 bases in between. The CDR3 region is CASSPLTLDSGNTIYF. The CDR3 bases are TGTGCCAGCAGCCCTTTGACACTAGACTCTGGAAACACCATATATTTT.

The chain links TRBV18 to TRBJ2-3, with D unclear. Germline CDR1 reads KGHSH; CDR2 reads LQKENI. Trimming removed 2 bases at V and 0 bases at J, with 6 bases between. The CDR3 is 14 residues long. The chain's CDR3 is CASSPEPSTDTQYF. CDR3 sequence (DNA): TGTGCCAGCTCACCAGAACCTAGCACAGATACGCAGTATTTT.

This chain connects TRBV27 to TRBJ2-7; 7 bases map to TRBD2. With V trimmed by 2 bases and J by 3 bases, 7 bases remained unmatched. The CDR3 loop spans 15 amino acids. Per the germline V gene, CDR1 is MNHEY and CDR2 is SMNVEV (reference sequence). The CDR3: CASSLRLAEIYEQYF. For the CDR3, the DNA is TGTGCCAGCAGTTTAAGGCTAGCGGAAATCTACGAGCAGTACTTC.

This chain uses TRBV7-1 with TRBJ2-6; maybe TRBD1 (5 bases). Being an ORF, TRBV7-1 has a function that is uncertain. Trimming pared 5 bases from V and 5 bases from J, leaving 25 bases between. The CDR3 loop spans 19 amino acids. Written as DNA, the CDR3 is TGTGCCAGCAGCGGAACTCCTCACGAGGACAAAAGACGGGCCAACGTCCTGACTTTC. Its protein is CASSGTPHEDKRRANVLTF.

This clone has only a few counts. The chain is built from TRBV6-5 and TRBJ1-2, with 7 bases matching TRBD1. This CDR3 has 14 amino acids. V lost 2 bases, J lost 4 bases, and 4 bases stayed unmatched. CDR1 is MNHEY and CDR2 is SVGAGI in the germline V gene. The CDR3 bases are TGTGCCAGCAGTTACGGTCCAGGGGGCTATGGCTACACCTTC. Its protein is CASSYGPGGYGYTF.

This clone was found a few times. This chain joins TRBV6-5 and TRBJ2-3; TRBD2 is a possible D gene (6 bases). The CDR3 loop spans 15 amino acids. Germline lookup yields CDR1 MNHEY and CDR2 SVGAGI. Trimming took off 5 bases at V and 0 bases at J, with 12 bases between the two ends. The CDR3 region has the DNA TGTGCCAGCAGTCGGGGGACGTCTAGCACAGATACGCAGTATTTT. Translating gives CASSRGTSSTDTQYF.

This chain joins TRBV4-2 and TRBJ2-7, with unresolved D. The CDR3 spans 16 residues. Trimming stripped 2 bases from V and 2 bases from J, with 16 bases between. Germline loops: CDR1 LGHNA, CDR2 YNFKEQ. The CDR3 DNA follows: TGTGCCAGCAGCCAATTCATCGGACGGACCACCTACGAGCAGTACTTC. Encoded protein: CASSQFIGRTTYEQYF.

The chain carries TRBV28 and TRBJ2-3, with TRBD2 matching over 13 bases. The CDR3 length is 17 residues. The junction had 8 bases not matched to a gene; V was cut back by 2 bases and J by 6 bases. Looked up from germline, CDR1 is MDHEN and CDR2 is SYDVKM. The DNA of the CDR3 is TGTGCCAGCAGTTTACGGACTAGCGGGAGCCCCAGGGATACGCAGTATTTT. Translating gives CASSLRTSGSPRDTQYF.

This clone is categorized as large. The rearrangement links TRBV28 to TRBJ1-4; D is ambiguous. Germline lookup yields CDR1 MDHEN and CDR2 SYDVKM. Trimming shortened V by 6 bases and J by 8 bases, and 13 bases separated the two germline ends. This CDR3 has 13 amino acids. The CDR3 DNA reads TGTGCCAGCAGGGGTAGGGTAGAGGAAAAACTGTTTTTT. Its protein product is CASRGRVEEKLFF.

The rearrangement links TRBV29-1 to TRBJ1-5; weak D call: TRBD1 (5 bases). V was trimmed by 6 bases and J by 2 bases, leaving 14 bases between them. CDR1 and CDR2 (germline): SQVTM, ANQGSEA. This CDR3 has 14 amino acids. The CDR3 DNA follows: TGCAGCGTCTCGGCAGGGTTGGGCAATCAGCCCCAGCATTTT. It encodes CSVSAGLGNQPQHF.

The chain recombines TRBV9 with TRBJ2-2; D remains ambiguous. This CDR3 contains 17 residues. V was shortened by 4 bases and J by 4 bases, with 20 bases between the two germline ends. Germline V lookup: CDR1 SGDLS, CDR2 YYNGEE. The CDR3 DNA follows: TGTGCCAGCAGCCCTCGGGTGGTACAGTCGATCACCGGGGAGCTGTTTTTT. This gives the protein CASSPRVVQSITGELFF.